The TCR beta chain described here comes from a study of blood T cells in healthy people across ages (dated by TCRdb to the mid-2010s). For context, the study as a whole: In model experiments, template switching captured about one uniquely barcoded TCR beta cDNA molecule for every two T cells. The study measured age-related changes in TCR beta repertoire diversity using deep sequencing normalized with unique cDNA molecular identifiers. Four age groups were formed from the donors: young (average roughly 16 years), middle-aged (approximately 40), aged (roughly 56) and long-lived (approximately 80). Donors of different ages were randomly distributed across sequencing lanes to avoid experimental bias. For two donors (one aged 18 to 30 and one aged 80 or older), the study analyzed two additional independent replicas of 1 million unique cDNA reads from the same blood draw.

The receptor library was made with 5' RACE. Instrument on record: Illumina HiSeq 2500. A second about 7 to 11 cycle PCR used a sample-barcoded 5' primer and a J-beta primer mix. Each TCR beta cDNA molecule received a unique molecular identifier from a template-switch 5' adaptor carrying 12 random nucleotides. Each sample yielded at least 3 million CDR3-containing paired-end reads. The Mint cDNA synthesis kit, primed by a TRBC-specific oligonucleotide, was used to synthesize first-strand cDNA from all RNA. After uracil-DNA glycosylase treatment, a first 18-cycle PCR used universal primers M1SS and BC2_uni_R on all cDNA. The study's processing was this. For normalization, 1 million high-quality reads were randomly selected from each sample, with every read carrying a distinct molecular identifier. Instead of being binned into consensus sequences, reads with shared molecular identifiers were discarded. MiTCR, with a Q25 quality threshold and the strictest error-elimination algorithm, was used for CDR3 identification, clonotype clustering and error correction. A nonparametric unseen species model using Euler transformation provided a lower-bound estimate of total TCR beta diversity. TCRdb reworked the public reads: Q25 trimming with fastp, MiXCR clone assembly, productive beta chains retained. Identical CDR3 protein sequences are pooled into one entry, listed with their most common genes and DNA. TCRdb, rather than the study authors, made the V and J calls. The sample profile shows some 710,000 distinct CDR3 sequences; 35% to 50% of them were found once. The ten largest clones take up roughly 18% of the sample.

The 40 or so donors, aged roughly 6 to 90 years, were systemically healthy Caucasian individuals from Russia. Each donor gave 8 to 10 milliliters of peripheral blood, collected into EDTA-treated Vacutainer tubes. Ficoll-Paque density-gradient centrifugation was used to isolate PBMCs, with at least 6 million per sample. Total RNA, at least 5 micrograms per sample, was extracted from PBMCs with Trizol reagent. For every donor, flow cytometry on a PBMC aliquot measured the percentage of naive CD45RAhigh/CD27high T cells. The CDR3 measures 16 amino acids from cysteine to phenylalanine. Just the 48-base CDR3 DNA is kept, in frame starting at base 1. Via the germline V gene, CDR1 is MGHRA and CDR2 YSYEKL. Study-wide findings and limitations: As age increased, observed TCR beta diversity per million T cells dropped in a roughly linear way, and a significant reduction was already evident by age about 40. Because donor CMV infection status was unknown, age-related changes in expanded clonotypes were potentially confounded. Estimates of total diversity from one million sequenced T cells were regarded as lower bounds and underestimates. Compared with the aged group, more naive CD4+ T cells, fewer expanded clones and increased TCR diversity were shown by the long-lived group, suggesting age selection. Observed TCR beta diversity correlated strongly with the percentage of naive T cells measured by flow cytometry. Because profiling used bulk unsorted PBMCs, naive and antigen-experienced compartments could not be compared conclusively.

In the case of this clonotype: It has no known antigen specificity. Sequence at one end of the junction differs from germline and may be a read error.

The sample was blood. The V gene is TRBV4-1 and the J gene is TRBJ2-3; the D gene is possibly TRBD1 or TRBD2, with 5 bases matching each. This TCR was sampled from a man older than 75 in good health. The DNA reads TGCGCCAGCGGCCAGGGCTTCAGCCCTAGCACAGATATGCAGTATTTT. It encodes CASGQGFSPSTDMQYF.